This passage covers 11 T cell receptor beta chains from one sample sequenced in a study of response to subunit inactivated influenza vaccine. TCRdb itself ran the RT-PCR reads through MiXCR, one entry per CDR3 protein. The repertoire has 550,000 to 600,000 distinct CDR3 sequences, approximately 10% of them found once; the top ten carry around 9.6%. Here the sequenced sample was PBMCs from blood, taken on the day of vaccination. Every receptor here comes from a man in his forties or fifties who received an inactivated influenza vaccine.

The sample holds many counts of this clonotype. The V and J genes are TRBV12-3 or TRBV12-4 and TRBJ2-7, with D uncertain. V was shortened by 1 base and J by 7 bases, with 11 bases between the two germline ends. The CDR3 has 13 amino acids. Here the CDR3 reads CASSLVRPWEQYF. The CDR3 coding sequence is TGTGCCAGCAGTTTAGTCAGGCCTTGGGAGCAGTACTTC.

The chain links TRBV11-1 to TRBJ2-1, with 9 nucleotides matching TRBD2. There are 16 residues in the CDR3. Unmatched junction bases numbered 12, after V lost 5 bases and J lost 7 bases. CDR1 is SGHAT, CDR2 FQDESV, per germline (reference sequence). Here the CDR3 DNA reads TGTGCCAGCAGCGCCCTTTTCGGACTAGCGCGTAATGAGCAGTTCTTC. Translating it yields CASSALFGLARNEQFF.

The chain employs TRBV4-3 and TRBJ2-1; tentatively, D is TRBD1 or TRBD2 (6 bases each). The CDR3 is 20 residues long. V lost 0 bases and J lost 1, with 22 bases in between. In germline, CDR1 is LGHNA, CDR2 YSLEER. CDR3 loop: CASSQETNWYREESYNEQFF. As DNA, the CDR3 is TGCGCCAGCAGCCAAGAGACGAACTGGTACAGGGAGGAATCCTACAATGAGCAGTTCTTC.

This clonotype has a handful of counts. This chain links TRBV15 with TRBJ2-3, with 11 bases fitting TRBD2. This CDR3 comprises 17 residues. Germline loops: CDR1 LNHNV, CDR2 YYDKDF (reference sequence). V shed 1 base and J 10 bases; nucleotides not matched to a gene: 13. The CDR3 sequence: CATSRVGGGLAADAQYF. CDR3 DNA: TGTGCCACCAGCAGAGTCGGGGGGGGACTAGCGGCCGATGCGCAGTATTTT.

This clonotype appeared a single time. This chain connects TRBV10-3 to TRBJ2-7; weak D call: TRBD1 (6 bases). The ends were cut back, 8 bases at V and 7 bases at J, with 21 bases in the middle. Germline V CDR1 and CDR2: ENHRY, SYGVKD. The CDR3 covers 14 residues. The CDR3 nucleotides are TGTGCCATCGGGGGCACGGGACATACAGGGGAGCAGTACTTC. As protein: CAIGGTGHTGEQYF.

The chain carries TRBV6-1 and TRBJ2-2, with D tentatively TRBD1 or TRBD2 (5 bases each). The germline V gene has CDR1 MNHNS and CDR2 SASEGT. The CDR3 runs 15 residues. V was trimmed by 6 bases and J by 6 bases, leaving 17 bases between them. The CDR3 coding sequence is TGTGCCAGCAGAAAGGGCAGGGACGGGGCCGGGGAGCTGTTTTTT. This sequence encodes CASRKGRDGAGELFF.

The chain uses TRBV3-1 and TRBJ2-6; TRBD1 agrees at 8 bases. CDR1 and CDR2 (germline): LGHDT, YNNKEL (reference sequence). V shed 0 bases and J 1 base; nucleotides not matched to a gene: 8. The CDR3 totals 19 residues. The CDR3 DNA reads TGTGCCAGCAGCCAAGATCTTGGACAGGGATATTCTGGGGCCAACGTCCTGACTTTC. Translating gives CASSQDLGQGYSGANVLTF. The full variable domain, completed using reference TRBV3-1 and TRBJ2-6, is DTAVSQTPKYLVTQMGNDKSIKCEQNLGHDTMYWYKQDSKKFLKIMFSYNNKELIINETVPNRFSPKSPDKAHLNLHINSLELGDSAVYFCASSQDLGQGYSGANVLTFGAGSRLTVL.

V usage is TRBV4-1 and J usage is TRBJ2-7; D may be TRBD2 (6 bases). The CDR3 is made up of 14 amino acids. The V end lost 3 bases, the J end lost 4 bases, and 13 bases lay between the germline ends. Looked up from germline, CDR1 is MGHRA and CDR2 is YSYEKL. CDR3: CASSQTRMEYEQYF. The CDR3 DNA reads TGCGCCAGCAGCCAGACTAGAATGGAATACGAGCAGTACTTC.

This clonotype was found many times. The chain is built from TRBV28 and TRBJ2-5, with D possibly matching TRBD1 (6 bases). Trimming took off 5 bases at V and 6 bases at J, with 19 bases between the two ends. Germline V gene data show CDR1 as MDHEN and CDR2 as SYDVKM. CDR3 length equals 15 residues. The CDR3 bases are TGTGCCAGCAGTGTCCTCCCGGACAGCGGAAAGACCCAGTACTTC. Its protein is CASSVLPDSGKTQYF.

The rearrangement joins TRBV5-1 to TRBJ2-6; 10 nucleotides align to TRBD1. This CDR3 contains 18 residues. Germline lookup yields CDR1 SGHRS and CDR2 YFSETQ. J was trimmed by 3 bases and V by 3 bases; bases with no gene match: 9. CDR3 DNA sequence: TGCGCCAGCAGCTCGGCGGCGACAGGGGGCTTTGGGGCCAACGTCCTGACTTTC. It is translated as CASSSAATGGFGANVLTF.

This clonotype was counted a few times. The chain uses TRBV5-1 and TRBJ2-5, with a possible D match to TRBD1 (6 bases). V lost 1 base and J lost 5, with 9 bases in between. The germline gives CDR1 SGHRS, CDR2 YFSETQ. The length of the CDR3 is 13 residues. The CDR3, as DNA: TGCGCCAGCAGCTTGTGGACAGCGGAGACCCAGTACTTC. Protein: CASSLWTAETQYF.